This T cell receptor (beta chain) was found in a study of T cells in localized non-small cell lung cancer. For this clone: Its antigen is unknown.

The V gene lost 5 bases and the J gene lost 5 bases, with 25 bases spanning the gap. Germline values: CDR1 MDHEN, CDR2 SYDVKM. This CDR3 comprises 18 residues. Assay: immunoSEQ multiplex PCR; the TCRdb copy retains only in-frame clones and omits some. The top ten clones hold around 8% of a sample with almost 35,000 clones, around 93% of them seen once. Study-wide results and limits: Detection in adjacent lung was observed for a median roughly 57 of the top 100 tumor clones. Only one tumor region went through sequencing, so heterogeneity may still be there.

The gene calls are TRBV28 and TRBJ1-5; D is unclear. The receptor comes from an older female donor with stage I lung adenocarcinoma. The sample here was peripheral blood, taken before any cancer treatment. CDR3 region: CASSPSVGLGSTDQPQHF. The CDR3 DNA follows: TGTGCCAGCAGTCCCTCAGTCGGATTAGGAAGCACCGATCAGCCCCAGCATTTT.